This T cell receptor (beta chain) was identified during a study of blood T cell repertoires in COVID-19. Whole-study context: From the United States, Italy and Spain came samples of acute and convalescent COVID-19. From T cells, B-cell-depleted T cells, or PBMCs came the material, which was cDNA or gDNA.

Source study methods: From reference gene primer amplification, estimates of nucleated cell counts were derived. Data came from immunoSEQ multiplex PCR; TCRdb stores just in-frame clones and leaves some out. V, J and clone size are taken as reported in that table, and D and trimming were inferred from the DNA itself. The sample has approximately 140,000 clones; over 75% are singletons. Trimming left V 3 bases short and J 3 bases short, with 11 bases between. Germline V gives CDR1 SQVTM, CDR2 ANQGSEA. The CDR3 extends over 13 amino acids. Participants' own reports of clinical history determined their cohort assignment.

The gene calls are TRBV29-1 and TRBJ1-2; D is possibly TRBD1 (5 bases). The sequenced sample was PBMCs or T cells enriched from blood (not recorded which). The origin of this receptor is a woman in her twenties or thirties with acute COVID-19. DNA of the CDR3: TGCAGCGTTGAGGGGGGTAGTGACTATGGCTACACCTTC. Translation gives CSVEGGSDYGYTF.